The rows below give T cell receptor beta chains drawn from one sample of a study of blood T cells in healthy people across ages. TCRdb reprocessed the 5' RACE reads with MiXCR, giving one entry per CDR3 protein. The sample carries about 1,500,000 distinct CDR3 sequences, about 28% recorded once. Sample: blood. These receptors all stem from a woman between 25 and 40 years old in good health. Each CDR3 is given with its conserved first and last residue. Fields, in order: J gene, V gene, CDR3 protein.

>TRBJ2-1|TRBV20-1
CSVPRSTTLQFF
>TRBJ1-1|TRBV7-6
CASSLYRGTEAFF
>TRBJ2-7|TRBV7-2
CASSLQTSGFYEQYF
>TRBJ2-7|TRBV27
CASSLESGKEGSYEWYF
>TRBJ1-4|TRBV20-1
CSASSGTYNEKLFF
>TRBJ2-1|TRBV2
CATQGTGGNEQFF
>TRBJ2-5|TRBV20-1
CSAVLPTSGNPHEQYF
>TRBJ1-1|TRBV3-1
CASSPSDRAAFF
>TRBJ1-2|TRBV5-1
CASSFADTDRGHTF
>TRBJ2-1|TRBV7-3
CASRLAGGHEQFF
>TRBJ2-7|TRBV6-2/TRBV6-3
CASSRTAGRQDEQYF
>TRBJ2-5|TRBV9
CASSARGGTETQYF
>TRBJ2-5|TRBV20-1
CSARDGVSAKETQYF
>TRBJ2-4|TRBV15
CATSRDPPTGMPAKNIQYF
>TRBJ2-5|TRBV5-1
CATRQYQETQYF
>TRBJ1-3|TRBV20-1
CSARDLTGNTIYF
>TRBJ2-5|TRBV25-1
CASSELEATQYF
>TRBJ2-3|TRBV20-1
CSARSSGGVSDTQYF
>TRBJ2-3|TRBV2
CASSEGRESTDTQYF
>TRBJ1-4|TRBV4-1
CASSQAPGGARKDEKLFF
>TRBJ1-6|TRBV9
CASSASFSSPLHF